One sample yielded the 7 T cell receptor beta chains listed below, sequenced in a study of T cells in Graves' hyperthyroidism and ophthalmopathy. RNA transcripts served as the template for amplifying TCR beta CDR3 regions. HTBI primers were used for first-round RT-PCR of the TCR CDR3. TCRdb redid the calling of the multiplex PCR reads with MiXCR, one entry per CDR3 protein. The table lists roughly 570,000 distinct CDR3 sequences, more than 15% of them singletons. The sequencing sample was made of blood. The receptors derive from a woman aged 25 to 45 with Graves' hyperthyroidism.

Ten or more counts support this clonotype. The chain links TRBV5-1 to TRBJ2-1; D gene uncertain. The V end was cut by 3 bases, the J end by 7 bases, with 8 bases between. Germline CDR1 SGHRS, CDR2 YFSETQ. The CDR3 contains 12 residues. CDR3 bases: TGCGCCAGCAGCTCTGCATGGAATGAGCAGTTCTTC. Protein product: CASSSAWNEQFF.

This clonotype was counted many times. The genes are TRBV7-9 and TRBJ2-7; D ambiguous. The V and J ends lost 1 base and 3 bases respectively, with 7 bases between them. Germline loops: CDR1 SEHNR, CDR2 FQNEAQ (reference sequence). The CDR3 has 13 amino acids. In DNA form, the CDR3 reads TGTGCCAGCAGCTTAGAGTCTGTCTACGAGCAGTACTTC. Its protein is CASSLESVYEQYF.

Many counts were recorded for this clonotype. The CDR3 spells CASSGYRDAEQYF. The CDR3 nucleotides read TGTGCCAGCAGCGGATACCGGGACGCTGAGCAGTACTTC. The rearrangement joins TRBV7-9 to TRBJ2-7, with D perhaps being TRBD1 or TRBD2 (5 bases each). Per the germline V gene, CDR1 is SEHNR and CDR2 is FQNEAQ (reference sequence). The CDR3 contains 13 residues. Deletions cut 5 bases from V and 7 bases from J, with 15 bases between.

This clonotype appeared many times. The chain links TRBV5-1 to TRBJ1-4; D not resolved. Trimming shortened V by 4 bases and J by 5 bases, and 9 bases separated the two germline ends. Germline CDR1 SGHRS, CDR2 YFSETQ. The CDR3 totals 13 residues. CDR3: CASSPGLNEKLFF. CDR3 nucleotides: TGCGCCAGCAGCCCAGGACTAAATGAAAAACTGTTTTTT.

This clonotype occurred many times. J is TRBJ1-2 and V is TRBV18; D not resolved. CDR1 and CDR2 from the germline V gene are KGHSH and LQKENI. The CDR3 runs to 13 residues. Trimming removed 3 bases from V and 8 bases from J, with 13 bases in between. The CDR3 nucleotides read TGTGCCAGCTCACCGGGCGATTCTTGGGGCTACACCTTC. Amino acids: CASSPGDSWGYTF.

This clonotype was detected many times. The J gene is TRBJ2-5, the V gene TRBV12-3 or TRBV12-4; 12 positions match TRBD1. J was trimmed by 5 bases and V by 5 bases; bases with no gene match: 9. The length of the CDR3 is 16 residues. DNA for the CDR3: TGTGCCAGCAGTACACCCGGGACAGGGGGCCTTGAGACCCAGTACTTC. The encoded protein is CASSTPGTGGLETQYF.

The chain employs TRBV24-1 and TRBJ2-1, with D maybe TRBD2 (5 bases). This CDR3 comprises 15 residues. Trimming stripped 7 bases from V and 4 bases from J, with 16 bases between. Germline V gives CDR1 KGHDR, CDR2 SFDVKD. Here the CDR3 DNA reads TGTGCCACCAGGGGGAACGGGATAGAGTACAATGAGCAGTTCTTC. Translation gives CATRGNGIEYNEQFF.